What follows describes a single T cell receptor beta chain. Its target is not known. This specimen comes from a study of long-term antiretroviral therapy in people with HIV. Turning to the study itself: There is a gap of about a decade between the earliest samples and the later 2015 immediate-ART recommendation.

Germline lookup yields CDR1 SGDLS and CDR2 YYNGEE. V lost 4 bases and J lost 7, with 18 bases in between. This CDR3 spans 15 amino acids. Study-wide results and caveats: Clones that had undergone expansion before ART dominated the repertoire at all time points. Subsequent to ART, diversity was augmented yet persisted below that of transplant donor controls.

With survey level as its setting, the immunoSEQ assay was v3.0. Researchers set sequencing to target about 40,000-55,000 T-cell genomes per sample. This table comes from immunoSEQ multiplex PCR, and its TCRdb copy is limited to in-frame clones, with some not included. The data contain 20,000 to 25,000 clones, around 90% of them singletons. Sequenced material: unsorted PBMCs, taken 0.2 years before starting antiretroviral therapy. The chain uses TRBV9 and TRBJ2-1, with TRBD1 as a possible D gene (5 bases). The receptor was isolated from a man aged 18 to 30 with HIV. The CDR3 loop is CASSPLVGAENEQFF. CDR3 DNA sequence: TGTGCCAGCAGCCCCTTGGTTGGGGCGGAGAATGAGCAGTTCTTC.